This T cell receptor (beta chain) was sequenced during a study of blood T cells in healthy people across ages. Together with a sample-barcoded 5' primer, a J-beta primer mix was included in a second PCR lasting about 6 to 11 cycles. TCRdb used MiXCR to reprocess the 5' RACE reads, holding one entry per CDR3 protein. The repertoire holds 850,000 to 1,100,000 distinct CDR3 sequences, with about two fifths as singletons. V lost 0 bases and J 15 bases, leaving 18 bases between the germline ends. Germline CDR1 is LGHDT and CDR2 is YNNKEL (reference sequence). The CDR3 contains 14 residues. Overall study findings and caveats: Donor CMV status, an unknown factor, possibly confounded changes in expanded clonotypes. Roughly linearly, TCR beta diversity per million T cells fell as age increased.

Points on this clonotype: Its antigen is unidentified.

Sequencing input: blood. The rearrangement uses TRBV3-1 and TRBJ2-1; D is uncertain. The TCR sequence derives from a man younger than 30 in good health. The CDR3 here is CASSQDARIAGLFF. CDR3 nucleotides: TGTGCCAGCAGCCAAGATGCACGGATCGCTGGCTTGTTCTTC.